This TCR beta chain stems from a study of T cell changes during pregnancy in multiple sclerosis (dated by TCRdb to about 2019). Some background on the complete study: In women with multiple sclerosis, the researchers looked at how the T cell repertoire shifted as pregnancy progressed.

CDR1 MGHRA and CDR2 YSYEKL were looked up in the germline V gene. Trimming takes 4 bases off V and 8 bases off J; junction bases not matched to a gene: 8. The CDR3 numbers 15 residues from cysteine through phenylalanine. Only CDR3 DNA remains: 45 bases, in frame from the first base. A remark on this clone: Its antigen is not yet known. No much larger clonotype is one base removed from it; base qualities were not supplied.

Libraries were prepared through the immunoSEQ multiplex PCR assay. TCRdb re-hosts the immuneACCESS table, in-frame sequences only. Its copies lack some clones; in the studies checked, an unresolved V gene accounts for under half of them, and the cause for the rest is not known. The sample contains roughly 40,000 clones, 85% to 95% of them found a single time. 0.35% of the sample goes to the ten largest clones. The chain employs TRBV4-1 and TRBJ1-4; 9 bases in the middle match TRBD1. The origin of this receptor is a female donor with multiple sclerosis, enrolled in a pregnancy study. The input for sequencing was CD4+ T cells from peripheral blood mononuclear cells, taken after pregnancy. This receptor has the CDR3 CASSRLGTGLEKLFF. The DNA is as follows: TGCGCCAGCAGCCGCCTCGGGACAGGGCTAGAAAAACTGTTTTTT.